These 12 T cell receptor beta chains were all obtained from the same sample, sequenced in a study of blood T cell repertoires in COVID-19 (TCRdb year 2020). The receptor library was made with the immunoSEQ multiplex PCR assay. TCRdb retrieved this table from immuneACCESS and kept in-frame rearrangements only. Not all clones are present; in checked studies, unresolved V genes account for under half, and no reason is known for the remainder. The sample profile shows about 290,000 clones; about 89% of them were found once. The ten top clones hold about 0.94% of the sample. Sequenced: peripheral blood. These receptors were obtained from a woman between 35 and 50 years old who had recovered from COVID-19.

The chain uses TRBV18 and TRBJ2-3, with 12 bases that match TRBD2. Germline CDR1 is KGHSH and CDR2 is LQKENI. Germline trimming cut 3 bases from V and 4 bases from J; bases unmatched to any gene: 5. This CDR3 is 16 amino acids long. CDR3 loop: CASSPLRLAGADTQYF. The CDR3 DNA sequence: TGTGCCAGCTCACCCCTTCGACTAGCGGGAGCAGATACGCAGTATTTT. The whole variable domain, remainder taken from reference TRBV18 and TRBJ2-3, is NAGVMQNPRHLVRRRGQEARLRCSPMKGHSHVYWYRQLPEEGLKFMVYLQKENIIDESGMPKERFSAEFPKEGPSILRIQQVVRGDSAAYFCASSPLRLAGADTQYFGPGTRLTVL.

The genes are TRBV2 and TRBJ2-5, with a possible D match to TRBD1 (6 bases). This CDR3 has 12 amino acids. The V end lost 7 bases, the J end lost 5 bases, and 11 bases lay between the germline ends. Germline loops: CDR1 SNHLY, CDR2 FYNNEI. CDR3 in amino acids: CASKRQGETQYF. CDR3 in DNA: TGTGCCAGCAAGCGTCAGGGGGAGACCCAGTACTTC.

The gene calls are TRBV19 and TRBJ1-3, with a possible D match to TRBD1 (6 bases). CDR1 and CDR2 (germline): LNHDA, SQIVND (reference sequence). CDR3 length: 14 residues. V gave up 10 bases and J gave up 0 bases, with 13 bases separating them. The CDR3 protein is CATYDRYSGNTIYF. In DNA form, the CDR3 reads TGTGCCACCTACGACAGGTACTCTGGAAACACCATATATTTT.

The CDR3 DNA sequence: TGTGCCAGCAATTCGGGGGGCTTTAACACTGAAGCTTTCTTT. It translates to CASNSGGFNTEAFF. This chain uses TRBV6-5 with TRBJ1-1; maybe TRBD1 (6 bases). V was clipped by 7 bases and J by 2 bases, with 14 bases between them. The CDR3 is made up of 14 amino acids. CDR1 is MNHEY, CDR2 SVGAGI, per germline.

The chain combines TRBV28 with TRBJ2-5, with TRBD2 matching 12 bases. Germline V lookup: CDR1 MDHEN, CDR2 SYDVKM. The junction had 4 bases not matched to a gene; V was cut back by 6 bases and J by 2 bases. This CDR3 has 15 residues. CDR3 protein: CASSPGTSGQETQYF. CDR3 sequence (DNA): TGTGCCAGCAGCCCAGGGACTAGCGGGCAAGAGACCCAGTACTTC.

This rearrangement joins TRBV2 to TRBJ1-2, with D possibly being TRBD1 (5 bases). The CDR3 sequence is 12 residues long. V was pared by 6 bases and J by 8 bases, with 13 bases between. Germline V gene data show CDR1 as SNHLY and CDR2 as FYNNEI. The CDR3 coding sequence is TGTGCCAGCAGAGGGGATGAGACAGGCTACACCTTC. Translated, it gives CASRGDETGYTF.

The J gene is TRBJ2-3, the V gene TRBV9; TRBD2 is a possible D gene (6 bases). V gave up 0 bases and J gave up 1 base, with 12 bases separating them. There are 16 residues in the CDR3. Germline CDR1 SGDLS, CDR2 YYNGEE. CDR3 protein: CASSVGLEVGTDTQYF. CDR3 nucleotide sequence: TGTGCCAGCAGCGTAGGACTAGAGGTTGGCACAGATACGCAGTATTTT.

V is TRBV2 and J is TRBJ2-1, with D possibly TRBD1 on 6 matching bases. This CDR3 is 15 amino acids long. The ends were cut back, 1 base at V and 5 bases at J, with 12 bases in the middle. The V gene's germline CDR1 is SNHLY and CDR2 FYNNEI. The CDR3 region is CASSEVLPGDNEQFF. For the CDR3, the DNA is TGTGCCAGCAGTGAAGTTCTCCCAGGGGACAATGAGCAGTTCTTC. Full variable domain (outside the CDR3, taken from reference TRBV2 and TRBJ2-1): EPEVTQTPSHQVTQMGQEVILRCVPISNHLYFYWYRQILGQKVEFLVSFYNNEISEKSEIFDDQFSVERPDGSNFTLKIRSTKLEDSAMYFCASSEVLPGDNEQFFGPGTRLTVL.

Note on this clone: Different DNA sequences within this sample yield the same CDR3. The V call is TRBV9, the J call TRBJ2-1; 8 nucleotides align to TRBD2. Germline CDR1 SGDLS, CDR2 YYNGEE. V lost 0 bases to trimming and J lost 3 bases; unmatched junction nucleotides: 2. This CDR3 has 15 amino acids. In DNA, the CDR3 is TGTGCCAGCAGCGTAGCGGGGACTAGCTACAATGAGCAGTTCTTC. This gives the protein CASSVAGTSYNEQFF.

V and J are TRBV6-5 and TRBJ2-3, with D possibly being TRBD1 (5 bases). CDR1 and CDR2 (germline): MNHEY, SVGAGI. The CDR3 covers 14 residues. Trimming stripped 7 bases from V and 0 bases from J, with 11 bases between. The CDR3, as DNA: TGTGCCAGCATCAACAGGTTGAGCACAGATACGCAGTATTTT. It codes for CASINRLSTDTQYF.

This sequence joins TRBV5-1 and TRBJ2-2, with D perhaps matching TRBD2 (5 bases). CDR1 is SGHRS and CDR2 is YFSETQ in the germline V gene. The CDR3 loop spans 14 amino acids. Trimming took off 0 bases at V and 5 bases at J, with 8 bases between the two ends. The CDR3 coding sequence is TGCGCCAGCAGCTTGGTTGAGGGAACCGGGGAGCTGTTTTTT. Translation gives CASSLVEGTGELFF. The entire variable domain, with the rest obtained from reference TRBV5-1 and TRBJ2-2, is as follows: KAGVTQTPRYLIKTRGQQVTLSCSPISGHRSVSWYQQTPGQGLQFLFEYFSETQRNKGNFPGRFSGRQFSNSRSEMNVSTLELGDSALYLCASSLVEGTGELFFGEGSRLTVL.

This clone was counted once. The V call is TRBV7-9, the J call TRBJ2-7, with a possible D match to TRBD1 (6 bases). Germline-derived CDR1 and CDR2 are SEHNR and FQNEAQ (reference sequence). The CDR3 sequence is 14 residues long. Trimming left V 3 bases short and J 0 bases short, with 9 bases between. In DNA form, the CDR3 reads TGTGCCAGCAGCTTTACAGGGAGCTCCTACGAGCAGTACTTC. Protein sequence: CASSFTGSSYEQYF.